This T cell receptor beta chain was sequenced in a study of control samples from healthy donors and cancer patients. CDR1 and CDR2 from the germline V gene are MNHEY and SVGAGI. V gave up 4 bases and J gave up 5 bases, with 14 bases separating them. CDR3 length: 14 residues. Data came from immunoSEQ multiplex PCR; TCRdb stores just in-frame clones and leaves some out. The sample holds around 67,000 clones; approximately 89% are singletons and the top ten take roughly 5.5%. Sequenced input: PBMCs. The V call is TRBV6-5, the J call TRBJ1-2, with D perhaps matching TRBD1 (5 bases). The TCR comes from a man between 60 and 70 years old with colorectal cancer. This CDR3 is CASSSAGGGYGYTF. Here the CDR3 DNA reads TGTGCCAGCAGTTCGGCCGGGGGAGGGTATGGCTACACCTTC.